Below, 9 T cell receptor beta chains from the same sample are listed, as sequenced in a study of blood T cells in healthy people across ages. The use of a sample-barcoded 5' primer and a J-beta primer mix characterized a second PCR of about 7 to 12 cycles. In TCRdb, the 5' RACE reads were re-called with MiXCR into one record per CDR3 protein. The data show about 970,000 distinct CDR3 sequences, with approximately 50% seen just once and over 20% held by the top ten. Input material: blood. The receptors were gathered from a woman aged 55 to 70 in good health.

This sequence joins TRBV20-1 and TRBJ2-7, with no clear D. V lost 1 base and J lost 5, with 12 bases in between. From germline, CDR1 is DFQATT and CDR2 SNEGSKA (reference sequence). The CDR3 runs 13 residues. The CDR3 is CSARAAPAHEQYF. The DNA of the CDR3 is TGCAGTGCTAGAGCAGCCCCTGCTCACGAGCAGTACTTC.

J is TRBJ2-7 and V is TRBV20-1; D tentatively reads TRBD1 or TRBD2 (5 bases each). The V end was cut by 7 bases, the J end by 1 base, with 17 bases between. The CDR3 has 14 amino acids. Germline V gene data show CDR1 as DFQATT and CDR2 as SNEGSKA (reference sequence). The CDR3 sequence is CSVSRQGVSYEQYF. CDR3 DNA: TGCAGTGTTTCGAGGCAGGGAGTGTCCTACGAGCAGTACTTC.

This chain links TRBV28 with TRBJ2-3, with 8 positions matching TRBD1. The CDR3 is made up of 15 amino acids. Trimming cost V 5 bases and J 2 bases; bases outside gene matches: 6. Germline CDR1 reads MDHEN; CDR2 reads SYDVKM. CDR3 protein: CASSTYRGVTDTQYF. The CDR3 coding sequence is TGTGCCAGCAGTACATACAGGGGGGTCACAGATACGCAGTATTTT.

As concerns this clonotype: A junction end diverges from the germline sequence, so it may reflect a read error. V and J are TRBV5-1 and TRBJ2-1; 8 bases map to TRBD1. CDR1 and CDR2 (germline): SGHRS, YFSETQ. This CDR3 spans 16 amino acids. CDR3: CASTLTAGGLYNEQFF. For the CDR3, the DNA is TGCGCCAGCACCTTGACGGCAGGGGGCTTATACAATGAGCAGTTCTTC.

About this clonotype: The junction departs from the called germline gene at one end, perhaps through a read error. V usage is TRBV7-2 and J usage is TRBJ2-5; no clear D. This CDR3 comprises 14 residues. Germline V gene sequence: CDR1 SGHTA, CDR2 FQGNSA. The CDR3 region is CANSRRHIEETQYF. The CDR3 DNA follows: TGTGCCAACAGCCGTCGGCACATCGAGGAGACCCAGTACTTC.

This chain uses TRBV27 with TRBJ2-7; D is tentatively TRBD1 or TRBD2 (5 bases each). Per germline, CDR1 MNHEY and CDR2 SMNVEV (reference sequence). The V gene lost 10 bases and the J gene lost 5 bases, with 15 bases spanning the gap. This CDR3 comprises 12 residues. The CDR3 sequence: CATADGADEQYF. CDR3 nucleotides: TGTGCCACCGCTGACGGGGCAGACGAGCAGTACTTC.

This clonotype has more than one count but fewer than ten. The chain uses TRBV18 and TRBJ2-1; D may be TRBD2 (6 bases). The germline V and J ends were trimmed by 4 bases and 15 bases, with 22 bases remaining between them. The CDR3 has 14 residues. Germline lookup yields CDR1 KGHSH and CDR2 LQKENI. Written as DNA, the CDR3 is TGTGCCAGCTCACTAATAGGAGATCGGGACTCTCGGTTCTTC. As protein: CASSLIGDRDSRFF.

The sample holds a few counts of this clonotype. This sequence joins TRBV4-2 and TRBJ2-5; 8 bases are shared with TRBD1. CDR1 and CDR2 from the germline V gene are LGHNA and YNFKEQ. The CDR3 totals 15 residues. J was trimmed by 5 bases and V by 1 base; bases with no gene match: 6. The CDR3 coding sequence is TGTGCCAGCAGCCAAGCGGACAGGGCGATGGAGACCCAGTACTTC. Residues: CASSQADRAMETQYF.

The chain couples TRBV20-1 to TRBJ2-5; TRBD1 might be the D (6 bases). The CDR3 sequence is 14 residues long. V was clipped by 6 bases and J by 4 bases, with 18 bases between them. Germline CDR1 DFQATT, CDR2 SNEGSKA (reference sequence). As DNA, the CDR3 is TGCAGTGCCCGCCGACCAGGGGATAGAGAGACCCAGTACTTC. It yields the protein CSARRPGDRETQYF.